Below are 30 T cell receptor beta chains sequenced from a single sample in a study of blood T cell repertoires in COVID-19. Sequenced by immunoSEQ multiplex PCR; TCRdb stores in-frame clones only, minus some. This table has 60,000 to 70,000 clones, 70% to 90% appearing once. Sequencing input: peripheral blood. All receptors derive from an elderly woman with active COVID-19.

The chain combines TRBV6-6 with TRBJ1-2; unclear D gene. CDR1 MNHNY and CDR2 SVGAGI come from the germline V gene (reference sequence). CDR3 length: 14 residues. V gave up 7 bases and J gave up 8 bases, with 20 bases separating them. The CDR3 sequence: CASTSGNRRRGYTF. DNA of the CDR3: TGTGCCAGCACCTCCGGTAATAGAAGGAGGGGCTACACCTTC.

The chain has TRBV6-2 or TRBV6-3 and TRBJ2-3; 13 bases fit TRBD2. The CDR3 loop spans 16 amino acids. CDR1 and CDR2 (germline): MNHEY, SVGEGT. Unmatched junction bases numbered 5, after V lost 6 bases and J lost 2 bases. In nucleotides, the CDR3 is TGTGCCAGCAGCCTGGGACTAGCGGGACACACAGATACGCAGTATTTT. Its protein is CASSLGLAGHTDTQYF.

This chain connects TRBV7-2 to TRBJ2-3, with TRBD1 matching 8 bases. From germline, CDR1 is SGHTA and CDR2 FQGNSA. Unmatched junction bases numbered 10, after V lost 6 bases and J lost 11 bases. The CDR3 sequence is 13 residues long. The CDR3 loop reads CASSQDRDWKQYF. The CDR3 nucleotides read TGTGCCAGCAGTCAGGACAGGGATTGGAAGCAGTATTTT.

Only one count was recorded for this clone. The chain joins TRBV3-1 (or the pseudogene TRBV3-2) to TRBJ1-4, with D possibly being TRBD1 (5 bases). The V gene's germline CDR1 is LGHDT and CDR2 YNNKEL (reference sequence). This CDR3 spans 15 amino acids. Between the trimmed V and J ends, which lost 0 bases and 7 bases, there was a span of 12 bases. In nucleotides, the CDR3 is TGTGCCAGCAGCCAAGATCAAGGGGTCCGTGAAAAACTGTTTTTT. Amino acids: CASSQDQGVREKLFF.

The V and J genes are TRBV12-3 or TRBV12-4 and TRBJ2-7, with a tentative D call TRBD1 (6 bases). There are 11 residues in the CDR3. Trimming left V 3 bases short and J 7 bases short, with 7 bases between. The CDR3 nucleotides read TGTGCCAGCAGTTTGAGGGGGGAGCAGTACTTC. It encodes CASSLRGEQYF.

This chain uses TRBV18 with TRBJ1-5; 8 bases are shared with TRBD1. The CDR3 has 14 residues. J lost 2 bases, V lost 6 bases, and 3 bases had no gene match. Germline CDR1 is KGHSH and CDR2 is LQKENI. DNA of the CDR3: TGTGCCAGCTCGCCAGGGGGCCGCAATCAGCCCCAGCATTTT. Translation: CASSPGGRNQPQHF. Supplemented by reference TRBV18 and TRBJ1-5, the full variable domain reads NAGVMQNPRHLVRRRGQEARLRCSPMKGHSHVYWYRQLPEEGLKFMVYLQKENIIDESGMPKERFSAEFPKEGPSILRIQQVVRGDSAAYFCASSPGGRNQPQHFGDGTRLSIL.

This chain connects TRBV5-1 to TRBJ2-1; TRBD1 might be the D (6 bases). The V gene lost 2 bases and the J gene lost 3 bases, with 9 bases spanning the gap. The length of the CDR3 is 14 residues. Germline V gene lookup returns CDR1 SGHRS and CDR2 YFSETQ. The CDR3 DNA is TGCGCCAGCAGCTTAGGGGGATTCTACAATGAGCAGTTCTTC. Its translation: CASSLGGFYNEQFF.

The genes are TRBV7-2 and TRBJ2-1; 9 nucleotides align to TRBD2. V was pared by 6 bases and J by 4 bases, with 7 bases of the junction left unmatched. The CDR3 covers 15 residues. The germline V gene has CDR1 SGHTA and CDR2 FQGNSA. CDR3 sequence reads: CASSLRLAGYNEQFF. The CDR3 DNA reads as TGTGCCAGCAGTCTTAGGCTAGCGGGATACAATGAGCAGTTCTTC.

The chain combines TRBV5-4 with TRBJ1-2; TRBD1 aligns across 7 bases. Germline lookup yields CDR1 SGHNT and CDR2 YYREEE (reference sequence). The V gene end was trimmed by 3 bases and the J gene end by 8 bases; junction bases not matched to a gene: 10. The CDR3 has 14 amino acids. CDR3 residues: CASSSPPGTDGYTF. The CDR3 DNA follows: TGTGCCAGCAGCTCACCCCCAGGGACAGACGGCTACACCTTC.

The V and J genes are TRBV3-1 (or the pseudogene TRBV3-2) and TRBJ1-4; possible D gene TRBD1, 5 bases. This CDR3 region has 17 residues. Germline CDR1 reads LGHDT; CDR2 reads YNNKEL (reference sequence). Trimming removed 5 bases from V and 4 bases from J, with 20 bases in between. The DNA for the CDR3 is TGTGCCAGCAGCTTAATAGACAGCGCTGGAAGTAATGAAAAACTGTTTTTT. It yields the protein CASSLIDSAGSNEKLFF.

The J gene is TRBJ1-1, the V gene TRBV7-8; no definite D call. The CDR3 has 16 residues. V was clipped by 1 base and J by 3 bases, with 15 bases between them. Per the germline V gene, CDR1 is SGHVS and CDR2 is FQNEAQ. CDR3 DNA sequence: TGTGCCAGCAGCTTAGGCCGAGTCGGTCGATACACTGAAGCTTTCTTT. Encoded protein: CASSLGRVGRYTEAFF.

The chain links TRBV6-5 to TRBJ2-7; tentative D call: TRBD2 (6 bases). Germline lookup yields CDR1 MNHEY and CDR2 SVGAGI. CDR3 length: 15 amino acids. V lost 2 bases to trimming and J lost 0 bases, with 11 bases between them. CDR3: CASSYGISGSYEQYF. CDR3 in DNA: TGTGCCAGCAGTTACGGAATTAGCGGCTCCTACGAGCAGTACTTC.

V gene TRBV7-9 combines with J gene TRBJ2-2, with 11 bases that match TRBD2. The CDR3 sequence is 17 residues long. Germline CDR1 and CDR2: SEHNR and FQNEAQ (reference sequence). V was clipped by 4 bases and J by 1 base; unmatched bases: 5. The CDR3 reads CASSYPLAGGNTGELFF. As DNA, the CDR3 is TGTGCCAGCAGCTACCCCCTAGCGGGGGGGAACACCGGGGAGCTGTTTTTT.

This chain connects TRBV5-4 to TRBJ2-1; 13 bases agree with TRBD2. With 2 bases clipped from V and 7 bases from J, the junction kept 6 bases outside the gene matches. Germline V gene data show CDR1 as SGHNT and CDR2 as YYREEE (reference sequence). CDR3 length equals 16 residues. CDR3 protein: CASSFRLAGGGNEQFF. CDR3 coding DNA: TGTGCCAGCAGCTTCAGACTAGCGGGGGGCGGAAATGAGCAGTTCTTC.

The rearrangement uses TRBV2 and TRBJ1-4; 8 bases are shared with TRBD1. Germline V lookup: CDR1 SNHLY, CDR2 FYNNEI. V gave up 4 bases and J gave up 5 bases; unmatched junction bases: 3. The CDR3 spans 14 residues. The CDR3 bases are TGTGCCAGCAGTGGGAGGACAGGGAATGAAAAACTGTTTTTT. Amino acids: CASSGRTGNEKLFF.

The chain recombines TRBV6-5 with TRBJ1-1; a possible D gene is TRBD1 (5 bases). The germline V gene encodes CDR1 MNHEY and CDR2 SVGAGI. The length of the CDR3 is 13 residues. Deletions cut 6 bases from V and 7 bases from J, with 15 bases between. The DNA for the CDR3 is TGTGCCAGCAGAACCCAGGGAAACTTTGAAGCTTTCTTT. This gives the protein CASRTQGNFEAFF.

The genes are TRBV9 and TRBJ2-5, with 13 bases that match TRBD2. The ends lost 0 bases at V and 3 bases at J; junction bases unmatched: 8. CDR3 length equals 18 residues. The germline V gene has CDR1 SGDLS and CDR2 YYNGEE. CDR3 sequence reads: CASSVAPGGLAGKETQYF. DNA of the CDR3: TGTGCCAGCAGCGTAGCCCCGGGGGGACTAGCGGGGAAAGAGACCCAGTACTTC.

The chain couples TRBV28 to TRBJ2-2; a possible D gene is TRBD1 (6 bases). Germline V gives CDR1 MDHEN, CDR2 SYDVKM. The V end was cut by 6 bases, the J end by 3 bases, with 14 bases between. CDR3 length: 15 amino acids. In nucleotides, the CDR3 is TGTGCCAGCAGACGACAGGTTTCTTACACCGGGGAGCTGTTTTTT. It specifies CASRRQVSYTGELFF.

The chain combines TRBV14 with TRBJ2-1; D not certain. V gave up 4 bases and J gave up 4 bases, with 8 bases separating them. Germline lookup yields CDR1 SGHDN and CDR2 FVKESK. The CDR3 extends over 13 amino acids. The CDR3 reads CASSPGRYNEQFF. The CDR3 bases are TGTGCCAGCAGCCCCGGTCGGTACAATGAGCAGTTCTTC.

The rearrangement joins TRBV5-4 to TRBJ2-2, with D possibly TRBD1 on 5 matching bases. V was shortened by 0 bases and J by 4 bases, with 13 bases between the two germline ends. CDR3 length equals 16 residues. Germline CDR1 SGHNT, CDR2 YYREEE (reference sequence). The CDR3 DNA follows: TGTGCCAGCAGCTTGGGCGCAGGGAAGGGCACCGGGGAGCTGTTTTTT. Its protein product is CASSLGAGKGTGELFF.

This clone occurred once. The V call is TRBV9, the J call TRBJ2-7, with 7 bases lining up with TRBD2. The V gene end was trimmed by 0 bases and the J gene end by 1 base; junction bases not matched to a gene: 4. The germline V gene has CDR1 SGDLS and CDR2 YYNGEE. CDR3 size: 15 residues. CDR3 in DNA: TGTGCCAGCAGCGTAGCGTCCGGGGGGTCCTACGAGCAGTACTTC. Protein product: CASSVASGGSYEQYF. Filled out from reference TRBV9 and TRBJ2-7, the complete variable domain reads DSGVTQTPKHLITATGQRVTLRCSPRSGDLSVYWYQQSLDQGLQFLIQYYNGEERAKGNILERFSAQQFPDLHSELNLSSLELGDSALYFCASSVASGGSYEQYFGPGTRLTVT.

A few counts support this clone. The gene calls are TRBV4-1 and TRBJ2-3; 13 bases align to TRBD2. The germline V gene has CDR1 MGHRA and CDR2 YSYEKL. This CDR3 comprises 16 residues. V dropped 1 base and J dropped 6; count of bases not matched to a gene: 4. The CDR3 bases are TGCGCCAGCAGCCAAGGCGGGACTAGCGGGGTCGATACGCAGTATTTT. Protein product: CASSQGGTSGVDTQYF.

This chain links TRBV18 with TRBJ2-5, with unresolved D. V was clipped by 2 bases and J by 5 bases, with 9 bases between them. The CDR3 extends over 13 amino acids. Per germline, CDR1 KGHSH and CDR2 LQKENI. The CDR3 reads CASSPSQRETQYF. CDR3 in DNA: TGTGCCAGCTCACCAAGCCAGCGTGAGACCCAGTACTTC.

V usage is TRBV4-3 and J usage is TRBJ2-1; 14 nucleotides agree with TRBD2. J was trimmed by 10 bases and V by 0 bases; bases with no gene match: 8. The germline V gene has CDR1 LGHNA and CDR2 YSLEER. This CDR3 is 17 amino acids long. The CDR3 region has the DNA TGCGCCAGCAGCCAAGATATGGGACTAGCGGGGGTTGGGGAGCAGTTCTTC. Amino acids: CASSQDMGLAGVGEQFF.

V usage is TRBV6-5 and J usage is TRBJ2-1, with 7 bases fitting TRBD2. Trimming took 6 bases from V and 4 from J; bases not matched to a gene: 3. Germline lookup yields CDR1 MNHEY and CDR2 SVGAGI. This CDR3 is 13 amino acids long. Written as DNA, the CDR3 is TGTGCCAGCAGGGCCGGGGGGTACAATGAGCAGTTCTTC. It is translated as CASRAGGYNEQFF.

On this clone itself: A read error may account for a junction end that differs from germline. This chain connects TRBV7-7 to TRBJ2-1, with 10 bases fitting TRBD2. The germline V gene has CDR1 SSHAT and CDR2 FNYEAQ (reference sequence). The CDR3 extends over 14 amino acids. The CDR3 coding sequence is TGTGCTAGCAGCTTAAGCTCTAGCGGGGGTGAGCAGTTCTTC. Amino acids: CASSLSSSGGEQFF.

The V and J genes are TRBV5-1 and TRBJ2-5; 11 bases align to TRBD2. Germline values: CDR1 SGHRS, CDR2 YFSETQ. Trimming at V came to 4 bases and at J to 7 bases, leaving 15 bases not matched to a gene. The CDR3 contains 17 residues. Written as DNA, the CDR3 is TGCGCCAGCAGCACTAGAATGGAGTCTAGCGGGGGGCGGACCCAGTACTTC. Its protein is CASSTRMESSGGRTQYF.

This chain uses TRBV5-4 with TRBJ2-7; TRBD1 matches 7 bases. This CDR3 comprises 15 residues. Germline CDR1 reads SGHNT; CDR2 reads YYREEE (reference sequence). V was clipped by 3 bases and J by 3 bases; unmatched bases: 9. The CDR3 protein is CASSSPPGQSYEQYF. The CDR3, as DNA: TGTGCCAGCAGCTCACCCCCGGGACAGAGCTACGAGCAGTACTTC. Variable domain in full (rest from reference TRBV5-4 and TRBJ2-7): ETGVTQSPTHLIKTRGQQVTLRCSSQSGHNTVSWYQQALGQGPQFIFQYYREEENGRGNFPPRFSGLQFPNYSSELNVNALELDDSALYLCASSSPPGQSYEQYFGPGTRLTVT.

CDR3 sequence reads: CASSYTGGYEQYF. In nucleotides, the CDR3 is TGTGCCAGCAGTTACACGGGGGGCTACGAGCAGTACTTC. V gene TRBV6-5 combines with J gene TRBJ2-7, with 7 bases aligning to TRBD2. V shed 2 bases, J shed 3 bases, and the junction held 1 base outside the gene matches. The length of the CDR3 is 13 residues. The germline CDR1 and CDR2 sequences are MNHEY and SVGAGI.

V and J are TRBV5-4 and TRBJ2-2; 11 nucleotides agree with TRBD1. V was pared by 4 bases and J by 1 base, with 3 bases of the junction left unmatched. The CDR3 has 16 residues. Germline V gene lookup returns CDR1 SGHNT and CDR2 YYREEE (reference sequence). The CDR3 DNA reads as TGTGCCAGCAGCGAGGACAGGGGGCTGAACACCGGGGAGCTGTTTTTT. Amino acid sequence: CASSEDRGLNTGELFF.